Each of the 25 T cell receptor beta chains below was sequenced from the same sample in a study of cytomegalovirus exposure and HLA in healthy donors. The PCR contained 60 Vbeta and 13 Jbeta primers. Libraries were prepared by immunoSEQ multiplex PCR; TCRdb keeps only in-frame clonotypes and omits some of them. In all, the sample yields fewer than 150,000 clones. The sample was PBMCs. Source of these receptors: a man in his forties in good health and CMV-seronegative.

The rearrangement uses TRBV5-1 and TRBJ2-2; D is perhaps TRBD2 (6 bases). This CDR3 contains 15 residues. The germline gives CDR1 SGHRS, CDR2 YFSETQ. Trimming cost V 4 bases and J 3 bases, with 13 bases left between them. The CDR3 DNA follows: TGCGCCAGCAGCCAACTCACGGGGGACACCGGGGAGCTGTTTTTT. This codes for CASSQLTGDTGELFF. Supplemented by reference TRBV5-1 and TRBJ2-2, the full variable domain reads KAGVTQTPRYLIKTRGQQVTLSCSPISGHRSVSWYQQTPGQGLQFLFEYFSETQRNKGNFPGRFSGRQFSNSRSEMNVSTLELGDSALYLCASSQLTGDTGELFFGEGSRLTVL.

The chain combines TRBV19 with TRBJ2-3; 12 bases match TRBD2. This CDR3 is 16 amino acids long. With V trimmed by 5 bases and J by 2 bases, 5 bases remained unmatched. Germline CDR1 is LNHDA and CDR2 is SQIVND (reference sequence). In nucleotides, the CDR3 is TGTGCCAGTAGTCTCGGACTAGCGGGGAACACAGATACGCAGTATTTT. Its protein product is CASSLGLAGNTDTQYF.

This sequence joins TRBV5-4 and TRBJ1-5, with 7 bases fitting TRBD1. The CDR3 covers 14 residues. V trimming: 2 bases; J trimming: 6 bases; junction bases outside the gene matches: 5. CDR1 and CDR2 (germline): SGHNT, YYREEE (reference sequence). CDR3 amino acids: CASSFGGGSQPQHF. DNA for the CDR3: TGTGCCAGCAGCTTCGGAGGGGGCAGTCAGCCCCAGCATTTT.

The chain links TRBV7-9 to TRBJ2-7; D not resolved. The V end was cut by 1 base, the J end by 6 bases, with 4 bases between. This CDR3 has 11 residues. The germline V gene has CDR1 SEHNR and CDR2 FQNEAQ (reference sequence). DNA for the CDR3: TGTGCCAGCAGCTTAGAGAGCGAGCAGTACTTC. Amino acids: CASSLESEQYF. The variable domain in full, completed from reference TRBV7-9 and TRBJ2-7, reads DTGVSQNPRHKITKRGQNVTFRCDPISEHNRLYWYRQTLGQGPEFLTYFQNEAQLEKSRLLSDRFSAERPKGSFSTLEIQRTEQGDSAMYLCASSLESEQYFGPGTRLTVT.

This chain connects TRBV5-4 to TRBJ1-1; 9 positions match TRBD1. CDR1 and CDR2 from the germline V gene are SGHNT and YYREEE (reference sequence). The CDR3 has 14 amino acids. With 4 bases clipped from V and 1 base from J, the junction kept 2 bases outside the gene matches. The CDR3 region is CASSQQGANTEAFF. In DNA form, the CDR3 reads TGTGCCAGCAGCCAACAGGGGGCGAACACTGAAGCTTTCTTT.

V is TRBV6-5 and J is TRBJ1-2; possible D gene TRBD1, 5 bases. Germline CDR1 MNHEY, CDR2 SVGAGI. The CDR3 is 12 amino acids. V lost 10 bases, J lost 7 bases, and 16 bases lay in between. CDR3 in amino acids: CATLQAPSGYTF. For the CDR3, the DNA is TGTGCCACCTTACAGGCGCCAAGTGGCTACACCTTC.

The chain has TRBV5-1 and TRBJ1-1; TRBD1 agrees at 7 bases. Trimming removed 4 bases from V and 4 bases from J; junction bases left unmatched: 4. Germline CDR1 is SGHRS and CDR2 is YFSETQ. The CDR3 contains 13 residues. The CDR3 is CASSLGTVTEAFF. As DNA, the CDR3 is TGCGCCAGCAGCCTTGGGACAGTCACTGAAGCTTTCTTT.

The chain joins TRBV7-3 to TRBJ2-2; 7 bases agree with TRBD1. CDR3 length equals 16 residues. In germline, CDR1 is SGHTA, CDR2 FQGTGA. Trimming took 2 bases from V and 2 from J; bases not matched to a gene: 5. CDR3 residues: CASSLVAGGNTGELFF. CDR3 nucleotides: TGTGCCAGCAGCTTAGTTGCAGGGGGAAACACCGGGGAGCTGTTTTTT.

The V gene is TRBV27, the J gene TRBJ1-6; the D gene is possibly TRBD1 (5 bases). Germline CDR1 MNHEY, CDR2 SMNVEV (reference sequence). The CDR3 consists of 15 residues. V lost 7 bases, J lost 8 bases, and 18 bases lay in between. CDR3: CASTLLGGRDSPLHF. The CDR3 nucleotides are TGTGCCAGCACCCTACTCGGGGGTAGGGATTCACCCCTCCACTTT.

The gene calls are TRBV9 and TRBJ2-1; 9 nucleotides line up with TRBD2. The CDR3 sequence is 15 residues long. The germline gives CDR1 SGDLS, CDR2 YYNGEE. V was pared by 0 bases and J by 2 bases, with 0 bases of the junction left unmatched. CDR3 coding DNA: TGTGCCAGCAGCGTAGGCGGGGGGGCCTACAATGAGCAGTTCTTC. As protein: CASSVGGGAYNEQFF. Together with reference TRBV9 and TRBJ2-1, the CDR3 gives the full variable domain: DSGVTQTPKHLITATGQRVTLRCSPRSGDLSVYWYQQSLDQGLQFLIQYYNGEERAKGNILERFSAQQFPDLHSELNLSSLELGDSALYFCASSVGGGAYNEQFFGPGTRLTVL.

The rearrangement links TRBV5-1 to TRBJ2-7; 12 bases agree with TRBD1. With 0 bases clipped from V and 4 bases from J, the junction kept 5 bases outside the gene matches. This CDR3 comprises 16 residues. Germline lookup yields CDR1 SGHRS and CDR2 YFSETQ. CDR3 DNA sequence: TGCGCCAGCAGCTTGGGGGGACAGGGGGCTCAATACGAGCAGTACTTC. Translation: CASSLGGQGAQYEQYF.

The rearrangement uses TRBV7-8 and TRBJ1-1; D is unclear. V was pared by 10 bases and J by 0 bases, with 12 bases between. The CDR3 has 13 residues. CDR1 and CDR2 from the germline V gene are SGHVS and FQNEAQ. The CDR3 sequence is CAIREGMNTEAFF. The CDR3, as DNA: TGTGCCATTCGGGAGGGCATGAACACTGAAGCTTTCTTT. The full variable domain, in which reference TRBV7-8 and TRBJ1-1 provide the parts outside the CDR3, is GAGVSQSPRYKVAKRGQDVALRCDPISGHVSLFWYQQALGQGPEFLTYFQNEAQLDKSGLPSDRFFAERPEGSVSTLKIQRTQQEDSAVYLCAIREGMNTEAFFGQGTRLTVV.

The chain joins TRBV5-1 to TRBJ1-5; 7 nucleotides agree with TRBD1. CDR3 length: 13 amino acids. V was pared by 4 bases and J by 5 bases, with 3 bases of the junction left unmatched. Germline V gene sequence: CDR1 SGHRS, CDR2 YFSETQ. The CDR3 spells CASSVDRDQPQHF. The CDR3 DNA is TGCGCCAGCAGCGTAGACAGGGATCAGCCCCAGCATTTT.

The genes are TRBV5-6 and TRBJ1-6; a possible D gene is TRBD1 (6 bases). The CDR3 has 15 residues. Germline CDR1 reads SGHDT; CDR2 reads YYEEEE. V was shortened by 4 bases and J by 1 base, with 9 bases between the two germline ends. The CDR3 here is CASSGDRSYNSPLHF. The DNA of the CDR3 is TGTGCCAGCAGCGGCGACAGGTCCTATAATTCACCCCTCCACTTT.

CDR3: CASSRPGTAFNEQFF. The CDR3 bases are TGTGCCAGCAGCCGCCCCGGGACAGCCTTCAATGAGCAGTTCTTC. The chain uses TRBV28 and TRBJ2-1, with 7 bases that match TRBD1. The CDR3 totals 15 residues. From germline, CDR1 is MDHEN and CDR2 SYDVKM. The ends lost 6 bases at V and 6 bases at J; junction bases unmatched: 11. Full variable domain (remainder filled in from reference TRBV28 and TRBJ2-1): DVKVTQSSRYLVKRTGEKVFLECVQDMDHENMFWYRQDPGLGLRLIYFSYDVKMKEKGDIPEGYSVSREKKERFSLILESASTNQTSMYLCASSRPGTAFNEQFFGPGTRLTVL.

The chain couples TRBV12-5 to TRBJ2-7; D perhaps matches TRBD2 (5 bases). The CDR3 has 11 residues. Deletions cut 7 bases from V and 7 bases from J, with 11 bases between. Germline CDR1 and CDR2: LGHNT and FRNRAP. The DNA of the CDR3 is TGTGCTAGTGCGGATCCGGGGGAGCAGTACTTC. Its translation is CASADPGEQYF.

DNA for the CDR3: TGTGCCAGCAGTTCACCAGACAGCTCCTACGAGCAGTACTTC. Translated, it gives CASSSPDSSYEQYF. The chain recombines TRBV6-5 with TRBJ2-7; perhaps TRBD1 as D (5 bases). The V gene's germline CDR1 is MNHEY and CDR2 SVGAGI. V shed 4 bases and J shed 0 bases, with 10 bases lying between them. The CDR3 is 14 residues long.

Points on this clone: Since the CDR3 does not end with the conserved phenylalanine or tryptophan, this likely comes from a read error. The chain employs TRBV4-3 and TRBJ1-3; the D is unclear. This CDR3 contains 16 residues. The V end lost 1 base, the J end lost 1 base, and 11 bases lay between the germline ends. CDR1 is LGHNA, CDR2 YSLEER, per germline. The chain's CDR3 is CASSQVGGQSGNTIYS. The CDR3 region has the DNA TGCGCCAGCAGCCAAGTTGGAGGGCAATCTGGAAACACCATATATTCT.

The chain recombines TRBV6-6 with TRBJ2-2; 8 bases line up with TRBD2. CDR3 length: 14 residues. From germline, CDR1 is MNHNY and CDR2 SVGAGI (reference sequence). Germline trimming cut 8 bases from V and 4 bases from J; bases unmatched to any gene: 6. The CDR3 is CASAGTSRTGELFF. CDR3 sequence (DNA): TGTGCCAGCGCCGGGACTAGTCGCACCGGGGAGCTGTTTTTT.

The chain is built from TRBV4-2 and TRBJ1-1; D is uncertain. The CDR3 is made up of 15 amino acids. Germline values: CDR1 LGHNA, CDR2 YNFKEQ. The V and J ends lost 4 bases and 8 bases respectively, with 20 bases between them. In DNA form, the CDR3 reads TGTGCCAGCAGCCCGTGGGAGGCTGGCGCCCTAGAAGCTTTCTTT. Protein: CASSPWEAGALEAFF.

The CDR3 bases are TGTGCCAGCAGTCGCAGGGAAAACACTGAAGCTTTCTTT. This translates into CASSRRENTEAFF. The chain joins TRBV6-5 to TRBJ1-1; tentative D call: TRBD1 (5 bases). The CDR3 loop spans 13 amino acids. Germline CDR1 is MNHEY and CDR2 is SVGAGI. V lost 5 bases to trimming and J lost 2 bases, with 9 bases between them.

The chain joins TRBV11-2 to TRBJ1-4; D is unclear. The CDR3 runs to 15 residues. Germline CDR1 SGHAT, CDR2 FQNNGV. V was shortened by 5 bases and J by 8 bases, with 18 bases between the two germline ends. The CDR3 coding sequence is TGTGCCAGCAGCCTCCAATTGGGAGCGGAGGAAAAACTGTTTTTT. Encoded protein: CASSLQLGAEEKLFF.

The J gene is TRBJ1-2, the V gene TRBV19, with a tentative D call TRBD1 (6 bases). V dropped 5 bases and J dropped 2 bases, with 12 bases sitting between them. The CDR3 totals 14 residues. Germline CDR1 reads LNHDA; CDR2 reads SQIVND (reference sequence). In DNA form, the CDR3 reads TGTGCCAGTAGTCTCAGGGGCGGAAACTATGGCTACACCTTC. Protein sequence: CASSLRGGNYGYTF.

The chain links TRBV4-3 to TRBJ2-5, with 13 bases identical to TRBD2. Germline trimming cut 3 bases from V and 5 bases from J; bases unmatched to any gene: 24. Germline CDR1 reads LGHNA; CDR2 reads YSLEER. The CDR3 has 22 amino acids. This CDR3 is CASSQEPPTTSGGNRGGETQYF. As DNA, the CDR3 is TGCGCCAGCAGCCAGGAACCCCCGACGACTAGCGGGGGGAACCGGGGGGGGGAGACCCAGTACTTC.

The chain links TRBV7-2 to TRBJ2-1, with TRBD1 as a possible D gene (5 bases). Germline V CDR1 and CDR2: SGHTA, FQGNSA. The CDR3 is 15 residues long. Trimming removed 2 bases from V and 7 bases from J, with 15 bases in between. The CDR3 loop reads CASSLRGPTGNEQFF. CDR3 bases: TGTGCCAGCAGCTTAAGGGGCCCCACCGGGAATGAGCAGTTCTTC.